This is a list of T cell receptor beta chains from one sample in a study of blood T cell repertoires in COVID-19. The method was immunoSEQ multiplex PCR; TCRdb's version includes in-frame clones alone and lacks a portion of them. The table includes fewer than 250,000 clones, around 85% detected once. The sample taken for sequencing was peripheral blood. The receptors shown here come from a man aged 40-49 years with acute or convalescent COVID-19. Both conserved end residues are part of each CDR3. A D gene is named only where the DNA matches it firmly. Clone sizes are given selectively: once, few, many, or a class where the clone is expanded.

V: TRBV29-1
D: -
size: -
J: TRBJ1-2
CDR3: CSVEIVVGTHRSYGYTF
DNA: TGCAGCGTTGAGATCGTCGTAGGGACTCATCGAAGTTATGGCTACACCTTC

V: TRBV5-1
D: -
size: -
J: TRBJ2-3
CDR3: CASSLPTGPRLSTDTQYF
DNA: TGCGCCAGCAGCTTACCCACAGGGCCGCGACTTAGCACAGATACGCAGTATTTT

V: TRBV6-5
D: TRBD2
size: -
J: TRBJ2-5
CDR3: CASSYLAGGRETQYF
DNA: TGTGCCAGCAGTTACTTAGCGGGGGGGCGAGAGACCCAGTACTTC

V: TRBV29-1
D: -
size: once
J: TRBJ2-1
CDR3: CSVFPNEQFF
DNA: TGCAGCGTGTTTCCAAATGAGCAGTTCTTC

V: TRBV30
D: -
size: few
J: TRBJ1-1
CDR3: CAWSPGMNTEAFF
DNA: TGTGCCTGGAGTCCAGGGATGAACACTGAAGCTTTCTTT

V: TRBV4-2
D: -
size: -
J: TRBJ2-5
CDR3: CASSLRQVPQETQYF
DNA: TGTGCCAGCAGCCTGCGACAGGTCCCCCAAGAGACCCAGTACTTC

V: TRBV9
D: -
size: -
J: TRBJ1-6
CDR3: CASSVDRANSPLHF
DNA: TGTGCCAGCAGCGTAGACAGGGCTAATTCACCCCTCCACTTT

V: TRBV6-6
D: TRBD2
size: -
J: TRBJ2-7
CDR3: CASRTPGLAAEQYF
DNA: TGTGCCAGCAGGACTCCGGGACTAGCGGCCGAGCAGTACTTC

V: TRBV18
D: -
size: -
J: TRBJ1-4
CDR3: CASSPRDTLIREKLFF
DNA: TGTGCCAGCTCACCCCGGGACACCCTAATTAGGGAAAAACTGTTTTTT

V: TRBV27
D: TRBD1
size: -
J: TRBJ1-1
CDR3: CASSLGQANTEAFF
DNA: TGTGCCAGCAGCCTGGGACAGGCCAACACTGAAGCTTTCTTT

V: TRBV30
D: TRBD1
size: few
J: TRBJ1-1
CDR3: CAWSLGTGPNTEAFF
DNA: TGTGCCTGGAGTTTAGGGACAGGGCCGAACACTGAAGCTTTCTTT

V: TRBV28
D: -
size: -
J: TRBJ1-5
CDR3: CASSLPGGSGQPQHF
DNA: TGTGCCAGCAGCCTCCCGGGGGGGTCGGGGCAGCCCCAGCATTTT

V: TRBV7-2
D: TRBD1
size: few
J: TRBJ2-2
CDR3: CASSLKNRGNGELFF
DNA: TGTGCCAGCAGCTTAAAGAACAGGGGTAACGGGGAGCTGTTTTTT

V: TRBV28
D: TRBD2
size: -
J: TRBJ2-5
CDR3: CASSPPGLAGVKTQYF
DNA: TGTGCCAGCAGTCCACCGGGACTAGCGGGAGTGAAGACCCAGTACTTC

V: TRBV7-8
D: -
size: -
J: TRBJ2-5
CDR3: CASSSAGAKGETQYF
DNA: TGTGCCAGCAGCTCGGCAGGGGCCAAGGGCGAGACCCAGTACTTC

V: TRBV3-1/TRBV3-2
D: TRBD1
size: -
J: TRBJ2-7
CDR3: CASSPTGGWYEQYF
DNA: TGTGCCAGCAGCCCGACAGGGGGATGGTACGAGCAGTACTTC

V: TRBV10-2
D: TRBD1
size: -
J: TRBJ2-7
CDR3: CASRPDRSPAWDYEQYF
DNA: TGCGCCAGCAGACCGGACAGGTCTCCTGCATGGGACTACGAGCAGTACTTC

V: TRBV7-3
D: TRBD1
size: -
J: TRBJ1-1
CDR3: CASSTGGLNTEAFF
DNA: TGTGCCAGCAGCACAGGGGGTCTGAACACTGAAGCTTTCTTT

V: TRBV27
D: -
size: -
J: TRBJ2-1
CDR3: CASSQTAFEGVTEQFF
DNA: TGTGCCAGCAGTCAAACGGCTTTTGAGGGGGTGACTGAGCAGTTCTTC

V: TRBV19
D: -
size: few
J: TRBJ1-5
CDR3: CASVEGGSNQPQHF
DNA: TGTGCCAGTGTAGAGGGGGGGAGCAATCAGCCCCAGCATTTT

V: TRBV24-1
D: -
size: -
J: TRBJ1-2
CDR3: CATSDLAAGGYTF
DNA: TGTGCCACCAGTGATCTTGCAGCGGGTGGCTACACCTTC

V: TRBV24-1
D: TRBD2
size: -
J: TRBJ2-1
CDR3: CATSDLGQRGKFF
DNA: TGTGCCACCAGTGATTTGGGGCAGCGGGGGAAGTTCTTC

V: TRBV28
D: TRBD1
size: -
J: TRBJ2-6
CDR3: CASLQGTGANVLTF
DNA: TGTGCCAGCCTACAGGGGACTGGGGCCAACGTCCTGACTTTC

V: TRBV18
D: -
size: -
J: TRBJ2-6
CDR3: CASSHASGSGANVLTF
DNA: TGTGCCAGCTCGCACGCTTCGGGCTCTGGGGCCAACGTCCTGACTTTC

V: TRBV5-1
D: -
size: -
J: TRBJ1-2
CDR3: CASSAEDRQVGYTF
DNA: TGCGCCAGCAGCGCGGAGGATCGTCAAGTGGGCTACACCTTC

V: TRBV5-4
D: TRBD2
size: -
J: TRBJ2-3
CDR3: CASSLASGDTQYF
DNA: TGTGCCAGCAGCCTGGCTAGCGGAGATACGCAGTATTTT

V: TRBV12-2
D: -
size: -
J: TRBJ2-7
CDR3: CASRLGTGIHEQYF
DNA: TGTGCAAGTCGCTTAGGAACAGGGATTCACGAGCAGTACTTC

V: TRBV4-3
D: TRBD1
size: -
J: TRBJ2-7
CDR3: CASSQGTGVTYEQYF
DNA: TGCGCCAGCAGCCAAGGGACAGGGGTTACCTACGAGCAGTACTTC

V: TRBV11-2
D: TRBD2
size: -
J: TRBJ2-2
CDR3: CASSPRGGDTGELFF
DNA: TGTGCCAGCAGCCCCCGGGGGGGAGACACCGGGGAGCTGTTTTTT

V: TRBV2
D: -
size: -
J: TRBJ2-3
CDR3: CASSGEQGPDTQYF
DNA: TGTGCCAGCAGTGGGGAACAGGGACCCGATACGCAGTATTTT

V: TRBV7-9
D: TRBD1
size: -
J: TRBJ1-2
CDR3: CASSLPRQGNYGYTF
DNA: TGTGCCAGCAGCTTACCCAGACAGGGGAACTATGGCTACACCTTC

V: TRBV27
D: -
size: few
J: TRBJ2-7
CDR3: CASSFKRAISYEQYF
DNA: TGTGCCAGCAGTTTCAAGCGGGCGATCTCCTACGAGCAGTACTTC

V: TRBV11-2
D: -
size: -
J: TRBJ1-3
CDR3: CASSLGPLSGNTIYF
DNA: TGTGCCAGCAGCTTAGGGCCGCTCTCTGGAAACACCATATATTTT

V: TRBV18
D: TRBD1
size: -
J: TRBJ2-1
CDR3: CASSPRTGANNEQFF
DNA: TGTGCCAGCTCACCTCGGACAGGCGCCAACAATGAGCAGTTCTTC

V: TRBV27
D: TRBD1
size: -
J: TRBJ1-5
CDR3: CASSSYGRDRGLSQPQHF
DNA: TGTGCCAGCAGTTCCTATGGGAGGGACAGGGGGCTTAGTCAGCCCCAGCATTTT

V: TRBV10-2
D: TRBD1
size: -
J: TRBJ1-2
CDR3: CASSDGTGTAYGYTF
DNA: TGCGCCAGCAGTGATGGAACCGGGACAGCCTATGGCTACACCTTC

V: TRBV30
D: -
size: -
J: TRBJ1-1
CDR3: CAWSRQWMNTEAFF
DNA: TGTGCCTGGTCCAGACAGTGGATGAACACTGAAGCTTTCTTT

V: TRBV24-1
D: TRBD1
size: -
J: TRBJ2-5
CDR3: CATSTGEQETQYF
DNA: TGTGCCACCAGCACAGGGGAGCAAGAGACCCAGTACTTC

V: TRBV4-1
D: -
size: -
J: TRBJ1-4
CDR3: CASSQGGSGTFGEKLFF
DNA: TGCGCCAGCAGCCAAGGCGGGTCCGGGACTTTCGGGGAAAAACTGTTTTTT

V: TRBV7-9
D: -
size: -
J: TRBJ2-7
CDR3: CASSLEGGYEQYF
DNA: TGTGCCAGCAGCTTAGAGGGAGGCTACGAGCAGTACTTC

V: TRBV28
D: TRBD1
size: -
J: TRBJ1-2
CDR3: CASSPVGQDPNYGYTF
DNA: TGTGCCAGCAGCCCGGTCGGACAGGACCCTAACTATGGCTACACCTTC

V: TRBV28
D: TRBD2
size: -
J: TRBJ2-7
CDR3: CASSLGAGGDEQYF
DNA: TGTGCCAGCAGTTTAGGGGCGGGGGGCGACGAGCAGTACTTC

V: TRBV10-3
D: TRBD2
size: -
J: TRBJ2-5
CDR3: CAISRRGGGAEETQYF
DNA: TGTGCCATCAGCCGTCGGGGCGGGGGGGCCGAGGAGACCCAGTACTTC

V: TRBV2
D: TRBD1
size: few
J: TRBJ1-5
CDR3: CASSGQGPQHF
DNA: TGTGCCAGCAGTGGACAGGGGCCCCAGCATTTT

V: TRBV2
D: -
size: -
J: TRBJ1-1
CDR3: CASSDGAATHTIDTEAFF
DNA: TGTGCCAGCAGTGATGGGGCAGCCACACATACGATTGACACTGAAGCTTTCTTT

V: TRBV11-2
D: -
size: -
J: TRBJ1-2
CDR3: CASQGVGYGYTF
DNA: TGTGCCAGCCAAGGGGTCGGCTATGGCTACACCTTC

V: TRBV6-5
D: TRBD1
size: -
J: TRBJ1-6
CDR3: CAANRGGNSPLHF
DNA: TGTGCCGCAAACAGGGGGGGAAATTCACCCCTCCACTTT

V: TRBV7-9
D: TRBD2
size: -
J: TRBJ2-7
CDR3: CASSFGQTSGPYEQYF
DNA: TGTGCCAGCAGCTTTGGGCAGACTAGCGGGCCCTACGAGCAGTACTTC

V: TRBV5-4
D: TRBD1
size: -
J: TRBJ2-6
CDR3: CASSLRDRGTGANVLTF
DNA: TGTGCCAGCAGCCTTCGGGACAGGGGGACTGGGGCCAACGTCCTGACTTTC

V: TRBV9
D: TRBD2
size: -
J: TRBJ2-5
CDR3: CASSVVSGRLGETQYF
DNA: TGTGCCAGCAGCGTTGTCAGCGGGAGGTTGGGAGAGACCCAGTACTTC

V: TRBV27
D: -
size: -
J: TRBJ2-7
CDR3: CASSYRTDTYEQYF
DNA: TGTGCCAGCAGTTACCGGACAGATACCTACGAGCAGTACTTC

V: TRBV18
D: TRBD2
size: -
J: TRBJ2-1
CDR3: CASSQPPSGSPEQFF
DNA: TGTGCCAGCTCACAACCTCCTAGCGGGTCACCCGAGCAGTTCTTC

V: TRBV6-4
D: TRBD1
size: -
J: TRBJ1-2
CDR3: CASSPRQGGIWGGYTF
DNA: TGTGCCAGCAGTCCACGACAGGGAGGCATTTGGGGAGGCTACACCTTC

V: TRBV6-5
D: TRBD2
size: -
J: TRBJ2-7
CDR3: CASKKTGTSGYEQYF
DNA: TGTGCCAGCAAAAAAACCGGGACTAGCGGTTACGAGCAGTACTTC

V: TRBV11-2
D: TRBD2
size: -
J: TRBJ2-5
CDR3: CASSPSGRGIQETQYF
DNA: TGTGCCAGCAGCCCCTCCGGGCGGGGGATCCAAGAGACCCAGTACTTC